What follows describes a single T cell receptor beta chain. The sample comes from a study of blood T cell repertoires in COVID-19. At the level of the study: The cDNA or gDNA used as material had been derived from T cells, B-cell-depleted T cells, or PBMCs.

After removal of 3 bases from V and 0 bases from J, the junction contained 1 base not matched to a gene. CDR3 length: 14 residues. Germline-derived CDR1 and CDR2 are MGHRA and YSYEKL. Clones were read by immunoSEQ multiplex PCR, and TCRdb kept only the in-frame ones, dropping some. This table has 200,000 to 250,000 clones, under 90% appearing once. The sample taken for sequencing was peripheral blood. The chain employs TRBV4-1 and TRBJ1-1, with 7 nucleotides matching TRBD1. The source is an elderly woman with acute or convalescent COVID-19. The CDR3 DNA reads TGCGCCAGCAGCCAGGGACAGTTGAACACTGAAGCTTTCTTT. Its protein is CASSQGQLNTEAFF.